The present entry profiles one TCR beta chain with its context. This record comes from a study of T-cell reconstitution after alpha-beta-depleted transplantation in children. The CDR3 covers 15 residues. The germline gives CDR1 DFQATT, CDR2 SNEGSKA (reference sequence). Trimming at V came to 4 bases and at J to 6 bases, leaving 9 bases not matched to a gene. Unique molecular identifiers tagged the TCRbeta library. TCRdb reprocessed the PCR reads with MiXCR, giving one entry per CDR3 protein. The repertoire holds about 350,000 distinct CDR3 sequences, with about an eighth as singletons. Sample: PBMCs, taken from the stem cell graft. The sequence was obtained from a human donor who donated a stem cell graft to a child with Fanconi anemia. The rearrangement joins TRBV20-1 to TRBJ2-7, with 13 bases that match TRBD2. CDR3 amino acids: CSATNPGTSGAEQYV. CDR3 nucleotide sequence: TGCAGTGCTACTAATCCCGGGACTAGCGGGGCCGAGCAGTACGTC.